This T cell receptor beta chain appears in the sequencing data of a study of T cells in Graves' hyperthyroidism and ophthalmopathy. The CDR3 has 13 amino acids. Germline-derived CDR1 and CDR2 are SEHNR and FQNEAQ (reference sequence). V was clipped by 4 bases and J by 4 bases; unmatched bases: 1. TCR beta CDR3 regions were amplified from RNA transcripts. During a first-round RT-PCR of the TCR CDR3, the HTBI primer set was used. TCRdb fed the multiplex PCR reads into MiXCR, producing one record per CDR3 protein. The table lists approximately 380,000 distinct CDR3 sequences, about 14% of them singletons. Many counts were recorded for this clonotype.

The rearrangement uses TRBV7-9 and TRBJ2-3; 8 bases match TRBD1. The sample comprised blood. This receptor was identified in a man between 50 and 59 years old with Graves' ophthalmopathy. The CDR3 DNA sequence: TGTGCCAGCAGCTACAGGGGGGCAGATACGCAGTATTTT. The encoded protein is CASSYRGADTQYF. The entire variable domain, with the rest obtained from reference TRBV7-9 and TRBJ2-3, is as follows: DTGVSQNPRHKITKRGQNVTFRCDPISEHNRLYWYRQTLGQGPEFLTYFQNEAQLEKSRLLSDRFSAERPKGSFSTLEIQRTEQGDSAMYLCASSYRGADTQYFGPGTRLTVL.